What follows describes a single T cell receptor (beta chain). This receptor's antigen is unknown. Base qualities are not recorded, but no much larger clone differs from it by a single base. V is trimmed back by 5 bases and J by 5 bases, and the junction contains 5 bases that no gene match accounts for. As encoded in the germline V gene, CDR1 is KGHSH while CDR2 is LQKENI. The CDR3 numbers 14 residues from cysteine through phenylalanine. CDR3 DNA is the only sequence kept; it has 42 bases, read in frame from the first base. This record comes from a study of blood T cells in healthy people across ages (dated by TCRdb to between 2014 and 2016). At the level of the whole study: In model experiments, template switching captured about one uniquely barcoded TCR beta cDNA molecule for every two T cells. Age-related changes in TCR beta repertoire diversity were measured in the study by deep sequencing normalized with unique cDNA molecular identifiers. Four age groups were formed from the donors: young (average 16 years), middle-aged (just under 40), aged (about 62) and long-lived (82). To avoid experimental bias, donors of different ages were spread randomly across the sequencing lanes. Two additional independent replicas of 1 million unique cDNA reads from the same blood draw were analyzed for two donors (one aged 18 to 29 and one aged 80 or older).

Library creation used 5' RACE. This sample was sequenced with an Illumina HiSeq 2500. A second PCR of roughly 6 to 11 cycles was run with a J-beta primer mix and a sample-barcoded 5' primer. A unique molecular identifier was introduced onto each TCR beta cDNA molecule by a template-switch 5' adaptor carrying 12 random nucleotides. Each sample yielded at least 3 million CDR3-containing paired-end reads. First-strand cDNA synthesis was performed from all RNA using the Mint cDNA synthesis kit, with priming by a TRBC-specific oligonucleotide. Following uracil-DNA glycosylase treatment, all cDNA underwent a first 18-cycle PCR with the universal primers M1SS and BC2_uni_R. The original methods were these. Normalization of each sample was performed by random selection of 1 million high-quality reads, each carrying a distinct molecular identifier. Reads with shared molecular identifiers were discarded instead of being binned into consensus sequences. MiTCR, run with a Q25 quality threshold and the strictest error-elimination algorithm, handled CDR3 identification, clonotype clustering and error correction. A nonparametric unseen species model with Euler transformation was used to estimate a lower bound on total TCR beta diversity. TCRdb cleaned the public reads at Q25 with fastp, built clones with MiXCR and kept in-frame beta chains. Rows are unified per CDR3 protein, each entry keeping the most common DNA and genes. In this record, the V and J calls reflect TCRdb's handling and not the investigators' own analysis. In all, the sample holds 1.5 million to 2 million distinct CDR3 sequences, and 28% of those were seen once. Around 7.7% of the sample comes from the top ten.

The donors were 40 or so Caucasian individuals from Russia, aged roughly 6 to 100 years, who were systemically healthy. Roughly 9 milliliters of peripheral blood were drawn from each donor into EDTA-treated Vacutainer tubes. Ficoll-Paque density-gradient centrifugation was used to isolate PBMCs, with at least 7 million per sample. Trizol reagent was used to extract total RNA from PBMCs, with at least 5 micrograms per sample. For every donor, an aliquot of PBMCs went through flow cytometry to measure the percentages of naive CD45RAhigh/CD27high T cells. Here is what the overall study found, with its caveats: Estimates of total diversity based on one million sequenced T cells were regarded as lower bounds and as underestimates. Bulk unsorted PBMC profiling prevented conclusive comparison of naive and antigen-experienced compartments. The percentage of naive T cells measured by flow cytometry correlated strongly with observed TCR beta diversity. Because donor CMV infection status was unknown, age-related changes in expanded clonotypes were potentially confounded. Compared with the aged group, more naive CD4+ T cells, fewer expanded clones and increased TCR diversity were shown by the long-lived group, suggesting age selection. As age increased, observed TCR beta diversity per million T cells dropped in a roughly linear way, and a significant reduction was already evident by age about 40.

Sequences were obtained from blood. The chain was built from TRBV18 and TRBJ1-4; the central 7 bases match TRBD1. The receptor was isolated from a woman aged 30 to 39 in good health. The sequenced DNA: TGTGCCAGCTCATCTCCGGGACAGAATGAAAAACTGTTTTTT. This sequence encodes CASSSPGQNEKLFF.